A single T cell receptor (beta chain) is shown here with its context. The sample originates from a study of T cell changes during pregnancy in multiple sclerosis. CDR1 and CDR2 from the germline V gene are GTSNPN and SVGIG (reference sequence). The V end was cut by 4 bases, the J end by 4 bases, with 25 bases between. CDR3 size: 18 residues. Clones were read by immunoSEQ multiplex PCR, and TCRdb kept only the in-frame ones, dropping some. The repertoire has 100,000 or so clones, almost 95% of them found once; the top ten carry approximately 0.88%. The specimen comprised peripheral blood, sampled before pregnancy. The sequence was collected from a female donor with multiple sclerosis, enrolled in a pregnancy study. V gene TRBV30 combines with J gene TRBJ2-2, with D possibly being TRBD1 (5 bases). The DNA for the CDR3 is TGTGCCTGGAATTTACCCTGGACAAGGGTAAAACCCACCGGGGAGCTGTTTTTT. It codes for CAWNLPWTRVKPTGELFF.